This T cell receptor (beta chain) was profiled in a study of T cell responses to AZD1222 COVID-19 vaccine. The study, taken as a whole, reports: It should be noted that donors were predominantly white British and more often female, and clonal diversity was possibly underestimated.

Assay used: immunoSEQ multiplex PCR; TCRdb lists only in-frame clones, some missing. The profile covers 170,000 or so clones, with just over 90% appearing a single time and approximately 1.6% taken by the ten largest. To note about this clone: Its specificity is not known.

The CDR3 has 16 residues. V was clipped by 1 base and J by 0 bases, with 11 bases between them. From germline, CDR1 is LGHDT and CDR2 YNNKEL (reference sequence). The sample here was peripheral blood, taken on day 0 of AZD1222 vaccination. The V call is TRBV3-1 (or the pseudogene TRBV3-2), the J call TRBJ2-3; TRBD2 is a possible D gene (5 bases). This receptor was taken from an adult in good health. CDR3 residues: CASSQGWLASTDTQYF. The CDR3 nucleotides read TGTGCCAGCAGCCAAGGGTGGCTAGCTAGCACAGATACGCAGTATTTT.